The source of this T cell receptor beta chain is a study of metastatic and nonmetastatic thyroid tumors. Overall study: Patients with malignant and benign thyroid disease provided blood and tumor or nodule tissue, whose repertoires were compared.

V dropped 5 bases and J dropped 6 bases, with 20 bases sitting between them. This CDR3 is built from 16 residues. Germline lookup yields CDR1 MDHEN and CDR2 SYDVKM. This clone showed up many times. The entire patient cohort was treatment-naive prior to thyroid surgery. With MiXCR, TCRdb called clones anew from the PCR reads. The table includes approximately 16,000 clones, approximately 31% detected once. The receptor was isolated from a male donor with papillary thyroid cancer or a benign thyroid nodule (not recorded which). Some clones in this sample may be carry-over from other donors' samples. The specimen was tumor tissue. The gene calls are TRBV28 and TRBJ1-5, with D possibly TRBD1 on 5 matching bases. For the CDR3, the DNA is TGTGCCAGCAGTCCCCGGGACTTCCGGCCAGGTCAGCCCCAGCATTTT. It translates to CASSPRDFRPGQPQHF. The full variable domain, its missing parts supplied by reference TRBV28 and TRBJ1-5, is DVKVTQSSRYLVKRTGEKVFLECVQDMDHENMFWYRQDPGLGLRLIYFSYDVKMKEKGDIPEGYSVSREKKERFSLILESASTNQTSMYLCASSPRDFRPGQPQHFGDGTRLSIL.